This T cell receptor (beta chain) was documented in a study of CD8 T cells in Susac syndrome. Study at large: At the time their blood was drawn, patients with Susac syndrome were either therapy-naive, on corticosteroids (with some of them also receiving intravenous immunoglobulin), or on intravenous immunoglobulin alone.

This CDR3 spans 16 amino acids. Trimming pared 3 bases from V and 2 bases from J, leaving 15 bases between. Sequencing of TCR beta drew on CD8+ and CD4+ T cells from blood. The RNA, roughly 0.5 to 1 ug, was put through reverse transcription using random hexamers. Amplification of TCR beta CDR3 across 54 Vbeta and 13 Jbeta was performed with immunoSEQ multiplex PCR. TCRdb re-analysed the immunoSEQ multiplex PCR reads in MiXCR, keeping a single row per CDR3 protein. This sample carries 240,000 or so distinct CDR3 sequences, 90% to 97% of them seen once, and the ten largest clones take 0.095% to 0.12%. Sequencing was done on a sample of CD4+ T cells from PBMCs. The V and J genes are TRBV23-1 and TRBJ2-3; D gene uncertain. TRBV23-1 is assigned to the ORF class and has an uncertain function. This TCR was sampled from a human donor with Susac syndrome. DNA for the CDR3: TGCGCCAGCAGTCAGTCCTTCGACCAAATCACAGATACGCAGTATTTT. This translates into CASSQSFDQITDTQYF.